This record covers a single T cell receptor beta chain. This sample is part of a study of control samples from healthy donors and cancer patients. The CDR3 extends over 12 amino acids. Germline CDR1 and CDR2: SGHAT and FQNNGV. Deletions cut 8 bases from V and 9 bases from J, with 14 bases between. Here immunoSEQ multiplex PCR was the method, and the copy in TCRdb shows in-frame clones only, minus some. The sample has around 45,000 clones, just over 70% seen once. The chain links TRBV11-2 to TRBJ2-1; D call uncertain. Sequences were obtained from formalin-fixed, paraffin-embedded tissue. The clonotype originates from a male donor with melanoma. This chain's CDR3 is CASVPIVGEQFF. The CDR3, as DNA: TGTGCCAGCGTACCAATTGTGGGTGAGCAGTTCTTC.